What follows are 24 T cell receptor beta chains derived from one specimen sequenced in a study of low-dose radiotherapy and immunotherapy resistance in tumors. First-strand cDNA relied on TRAV- and TRBV-specific primers spanning alpha and beta chains. The authors amplified TCRs for 20 PCR cycles with a constant-region primer and a V-primer adapter. TCRdb re-called the reads through MiXCR, storing one row per CDR3 protein. The sample includes approximately 6,300 distinct CDR3 sequences, under 75% seen only once; the top ten take around 10%. The receptors shown here come from a human donor with advanced metastatic prostate, ovarian, gallbladder or colorectal cancer (not recorded which). This table probably holds off-target reads from a library built for another chain.

This clonotype was recorded only once. The V gene is TRBV5-4, the J gene TRBJ2-7; D is possibly TRBD2 (5 bases). The CDR3 contains 13 residues. The V end was cut by 0 bases, the J end by 2 bases, with 6 bases between. Germline V gene lookup returns CDR1 SGHNT and CDR2 YYREEE (reference sequence). As DNA, the CDR3 is TGTGCCAGCAGCTTGGCCGGGACCTACGAGCAGTACTTC. Translated, it gives CASSLAGTYEQYF.

This clonotype was observed once. The rearrangement uses TRBV29-1 and TRBJ2-3; TRBD2 matches at 7 bases. V lost 4 bases and J lost 0; bases outside the gene matches: 4. Looked up from germline, CDR1 is SQVTM and CDR2 is ANQGSEA. This CDR3 spans 14 amino acids. This CDR3 reads CSVGLAASTDTQYF. Here the CDR3 DNA reads TGCAGCGTTGGCCTAGCGGCAAGCACAGATACGCAGTATTTT.

This clonotype was observed a few times. The chain recombines TRBV5-1 with TRBJ1-1; no clear D. Trimming cost V 0 bases and J 1 base, with 4 bases left between them. The CDR3 is 13 residues long. Germline V lookup: CDR1 SGHRS, CDR2 YFSETQ. The CDR3 bases are TGCGCCAGCAGCTTGGAACCGAACACTGAAGCTTTCTTT. This codes for CASSLEPNTEAFF. The whole variable domain, filled in from reference TRBV5-1 and TRBJ1-1, reads KAGVTQTPRYLIKTRGQQVTLSCSPISGHRSVSWYQQTPGQGLQFLFEYFSETQRNKGNFPGRFSGRQFSNSRSEMNVSTLELGDSALYLCASSLEPNTEAFFGQGTRLTVV.

The V and J genes are TRBV2 and TRBJ1-5, with unresolved D. V gave up 3 bases and J gave up 9 bases, with 15 bases separating them. CDR3 length: 14 amino acids. Looked up from germline, CDR1 is SNHLY and CDR2 is FYNNEI. CDR3 region: CASSEAELSGPQHF. Written as DNA, the CDR3 is TGTGCCAGCAGTGAGGCGGAGCTGTCTGGGCCCCAGCATTTT.

The genes are TRBV5-1 and TRBJ1-2; D call uncertain. Germline V CDR1 and CDR2: SGHRS, YFSETQ. The CDR3 is 14 residues long. V lost 4 bases to trimming and J lost 4 bases, with 14 bases between them. CDR3 sequence (DNA): TGCGCCAGCAGCCCCGAGGTAGTTGCCTATGGCTACACCTTC. Translating gives CASSPEVVAYGYTF.

In its sample, this clonotype was seen a few times. The rearrangement links TRBV5-5 to TRBJ1-1; D possibly corresponds to TRBD1 (5 bases). Germline values: CDR1 SGHKS, CDR2 YYEKEE (reference sequence). Trimming removed 0 bases at V and 7 bases at J, with 13 bases between. This CDR3 comprises 14 residues. This CDR3 is CASSLDGGSGEAFF. For the CDR3, the DNA is TGTGCCAGCAGCTTGGACGGGGGGTCCGGTGAAGCTTTCTTT.

The rearrangement joins TRBV11-2 to TRBJ2-3; D is unresolved. The CDR3 runs to 12 residues. Germline assignment: CDR1 SGHAT and CDR2 FQNNGV. Trimming removed 5 bases from V and 5 bases from J, with 8 bases in between. The chain's CDR3 is CASSPRGDTQYF. In nucleotides, the CDR3 is TGTGCCAGCAGCCCGAGAGGAGATACGCAGTATTTT.

J is TRBJ2-2 and V is TRBV7-7; the D is unclear. V lost 6 bases, J lost 6 bases, and 17 bases lay in between. Per the germline V gene, CDR1 is SSHAT and CDR2 is FNYEAQ (reference sequence). The CDR3 contains 15 residues. The CDR3 DNA reads as TGTGCCAGCAGGGCCGACATGGGCGACCCCGGGGAGCTGTTTTTT. It encodes CASRADMGDPGELFF.

V is TRBV12-3 or TRBV12-4 and J is TRBJ2-7; weak D call: TRBD2 (6 bases). The CDR3 runs 22 residues. Trimming stripped 4 bases from V and 5 bases from J, with 39 bases between. CDR3 DNA sequence: TGTGCCAGCAGTTCCTCCTATTCTCGGGGTATGATAGGCCGGGGGAAAGGGAACGAGCAGTACTTC. It yields the protein CASSSSYSRGMIGRGKGNEQYF.

The rearrangement joins TRBV28 to TRBJ1-6; D unresolved. The CDR3 is 14 amino acids. Germline V lookup: CDR1 MDHEN, CDR2 SYDVKM. V was trimmed by 3 bases and J by 7 bases, leaving 10 bases between them. The CDR3 spells CASSFGQPNSPLHF. The CDR3 coding sequence is TGTGCCAGCAGTTTTGGCCAGCCCAATTCACCCCTCCACTTT. Full variable domain (missing parts from reference TRBV28 and TRBJ1-6): DVKVTQSSRYLVKRTGEKVFLECVQDMDHENMFWYRQDPGLGLRLIYFSYDVKMKEKGDIPEGYSVSREKKERFSLILESASTNQTSMYLCASSFGQPNSPLHFGNGTRLTVT.

This clonotype was counted between two and nine times. The CDR3 protein is CASSRRTSGGVSDTQYF. In DNA, the CDR3 is TGTGCCAGCAGCCGCAGGACTAGCGGGGGTGTTTCAGATACGCAGTATTTT. V is TRBV7-8 and J is TRBJ2-3; 13 nucleotides match TRBD2. Germline lookup yields CDR1 SGHVS and CDR2 FQNEAQ. V lost 5 bases to trimming and J lost 4 bases; unmatched junction nucleotides: 9. The length of the CDR3 is 17 residues.

The CDR3: CASQPVRAGETQYF. The CDR3 DNA reads TGTGCCAGCCAGCCCGTTCGGGCGGGGGAGACCCAGTACTTC. The J gene is TRBJ2-5, the V gene TRBV2; a weak D match, TRBD2 (6 bases). CDR1 is SNHLY, CDR2 FYNNEI, per germline. Trimming cost V 8 bases and J 5 bases, with 18 bases left between them. The CDR3 is made up of 14 amino acids. Based on the CDR3 plus reference TRBV2 and TRBJ2-5, the full variable domain is EPEVTQTPSHQVTQMGQEVILRCVPISNHLYFYWYRQILGQKVEFLVSFYNNEISEKSEIFDDQFSVERPDGSNFTLKIRSTKLEDSAMYFCASQPVRAGETQYFGPGTRLLVL.

This clonotype was recorded once. This sequence joins TRBV30 and TRBJ1-1; D gene ambiguous. Germline loops: CDR1 GTSNPN, CDR2 SVGIG (reference sequence). V was cut by 0 bases and J by 4 bases, with 9 bases left in between. The CDR3 contains 13 residues. CDR3 sequence: CAWSVFPATEAFF. The CDR3 bases are TGTGCCTGGAGTGTATTCCCCGCCACTGAAGCTTTCTTT.

The V call is TRBV7-2, the J call TRBJ2-3, with no clear D. V was shortened by 2 bases and J by 4 bases, with 7 bases between the two germline ends. The CDR3 runs 13 residues. Germline V CDR1 and CDR2: SGHTA, FQGNSA. This CDR3 reads CASSLLVADTQYF. CDR3 nucleotide sequence: TGTGCCAGCAGCTTACTAGTTGCAGATACGCAGTATTTT.

The J gene is TRBJ1-5, the V gene TRBV12-3 or TRBV12-4, with 8 bases lining up with TRBD1. The V gene end was trimmed by 4 bases and the J gene end by 6 bases; junction bases not matched to a gene: 8. The CDR3 totals 15 residues. CDR3 protein: CASSSDREWLQPQHF. CDR3 nucleotides: TGTGCCAGCAGTTCGGACAGGGAATGGCTTCAGCCCCAGCATTTT.

The chain uses TRBV10-2 and TRBJ2-1; 9 bases align to TRBD2. The CDR3 covers 19 residues. Per the germline V gene, CDR1 is WSHSY and CDR2 is SAAADI. J was trimmed by 0 bases and V by 6 bases; bases with no gene match: 15. CDR3 DNA sequence: TGCGCCAGCAGCGCCAGAGGCGTAGCGGGGGCAAGCTCCTACAATGAGCAGTTCTTC. This sequence encodes CASSARGVAGASSYNEQFF.

This chain uses TRBV29-1 with TRBJ2-5; D is undetermined. In germline, CDR1 is SQVTM, CDR2 ANQGSEA. The germline V and J ends were trimmed by 5 bases and 5 bases, with 9 bases remaining between them. CDR3 length: 11 residues. The CDR3 DNA reads TGCAGCGTTATGCTGGGGGAGACCCAGTACTTC. It specifies CSVMLGETQYF. The complete variable domain, with remaining parts taken from reference TRBV29-1 and TRBJ2-5, reads SAVISQKPSRDICQRGTSLTIQCQVDSQVTMMFWYRQQPGQSLTLIATANQGSEATYESGFVIDKFPISRPNLTFSTLTVSNMSPEDSSIYLCSVMLGETQYFGPGTRLLVL.

V and J are TRBV30 and TRBJ2-7; TRBD2 is a possible D gene (6 bases). CDR1 is GTSNPN, CDR2 SVGIG, per germline (reference sequence). Trimming took 8 bases from V and 6 from J, leaving 14 bases between them. This CDR3 has 11 amino acids. The CDR3 sequence is CAHGRGGEQYF. The CDR3 DNA follows: TGTGCCCACGGCCGGGGAGGCGAGCAGTACTTC.

V gene TRBV27 combines with J gene TRBJ1-1; TRBD1 aligns across 9 bases. The V segment lost 1 base and the J segment 8 bases; nucleotides outside the gene matches: 2. Germline V gene sequence: CDR1 MNHEY, CDR2 SMNVEV (reference sequence). The CDR3 is 13 amino acids. CDR3 sequence (DNA): TGTGCCAGCAGTTTATGGGGGACAGGGGAAGCTTTCTTT. It is translated as CASSLWGTGEAFF.

This clonotype came up a few times. This chain joins TRBV28 and TRBJ1-5, with a weak D call TRBD1 (6 bases). This CDR3 is built from 17 residues. Germline CDR1 reads MDHEN; CDR2 reads SYDVKM. V shed 3 bases and J shed 7 bases, with 22 bases lying between them. Here the CDR3 DNA reads TGTGCCAGCAGTTTTCTCGGGTTGGGGGGCGGGGACCAGCCCCAGCATTTT. It specifies CASSFLGLGGGDQPQHF.

In DNA form, the CDR3 reads TGTGCCAGCAGCGCCCCAGATACAGGGCTTAACACTGAAGCTTTCTTT. As protein: CASSAPDTGLNTEAFF. The rearrangement joins TRBV2 to TRBJ1-1, with D perhaps TRBD1 (6 bases). V lost 6 bases and J 2 bases, leaving 19 bases between the germline ends. The CDR3 is 16 residues long. Germline assignment: CDR1 SNHLY and CDR2 FYNNEI.

The J gene is TRBJ2-5, the V gene TRBV14; D is ambiguous. In germline, CDR1 is SGHDN, CDR2 FVKESK. Trimming pared 1 base from V and 5 bases from J, leaving 5 bases between. CDR3 length: 12 residues. This CDR3 reads CASSQVSETQYF. DNA for the CDR3: TGTGCCAGCAGCCAAGTTTCCGAGACCCAGTACTTC. Drawing the rest from reference TRBV14 and TRBJ2-5, the complete variable domain is EAGVTQFPSHSVIEKGQTVTLRCDPISGHDNLYWYRRVMGKEIKFLLHFVKESKQDESGMPNNRFLAERTGGTYSTLKVQPAELEDSGVYFCASSQVSETQYFGPGTRLLVL.

CDR3 coding DNA: TGTGCCAGCAGCTTCCCCACTAGCGGGGGGGCGGAAGAGCAGTACTTC. Amino acids: CASSFPTSGGAEEQYF. The chain joins TRBV5-4 to TRBJ2-7; 13 nucleotides match TRBD2. The CDR3 loop spans 16 amino acids. The germline V gene encodes CDR1 SGHNT and CDR2 YYREEE (reference sequence). V gave up 2 bases and J gave up 7 bases; unmatched junction bases: 9.

This chain connects TRBV28 to TRBJ2-3; perhaps D is TRBD1 or TRBD2 (5 bases each). Germline V gene data show CDR1 as MDHEN and CDR2 as SYDVKM. V lost 7 bases and J lost 2, with 13 bases in between. The CDR3 has 14 amino acids. The CDR3 nucleotides are TGTGCCAGCACTTTGGGGGACGCCACAGATACGCAGTATTTT. Protein product: CASTLGDATDTQYF.